This TCR beta chain was recorded in a study of identical twins. Study findings and constraints: Monozygotic twins shared more out-of-frame TCR alpha than recombination models predicted. In zero-insertion analyses, partial confounding could arise from invariant MAIT and iNKT cells. The more abundant beta clonotypes in cord blood had fewer insertions, and memory repertoires did not show this.

A note on this clonotype: Its antigen is not identified.

A universal primer site was created by template switching, with the cDNA bearing unique molecular identifiers. TCRdb ran MiXCR on the 5' RACE reads and lists one entry per CDR3 protein. The sample holds some 1,600,000 distinct CDR3 sequences, about 30% seen once. The CDR3 is 15 residues long. Per germline, CDR1 SNHLY and CDR2 FYNNEI. The chain has TRBV2 and TRBJ2-7; weak D call: TRBD1 (7 bases). Gene TRBJ2-5 matches the end of the DNA better, so the J call may be wrong. The sequenced sample was cord blood. The receptor was derived from a newborn girl in good health. CDR3 bases: TGTGCCAGCAGTGAGGTGACAGGGAGCGGGGAGACCCAGTACTTC. This encodes CASSEVTGSGETQYF.